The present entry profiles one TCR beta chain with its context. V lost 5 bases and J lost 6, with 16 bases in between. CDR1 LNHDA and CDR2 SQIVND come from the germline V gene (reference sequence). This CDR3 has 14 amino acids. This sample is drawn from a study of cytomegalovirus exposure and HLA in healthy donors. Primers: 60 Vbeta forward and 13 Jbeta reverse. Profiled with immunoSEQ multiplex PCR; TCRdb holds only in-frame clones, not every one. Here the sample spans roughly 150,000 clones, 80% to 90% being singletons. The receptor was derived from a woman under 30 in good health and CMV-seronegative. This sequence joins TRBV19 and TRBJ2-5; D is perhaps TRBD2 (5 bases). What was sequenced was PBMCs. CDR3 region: CASSLNKLGQTQYF. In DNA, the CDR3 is TGTGCCAGTAGTCTCAACAAACTAGGGCAGACCCAGTACTTC.